Listed below are T cell receptor beta chains from one sample, sequenced in a study of T cell responses to AZD1222 COVID-19 vaccine. Here immunoSEQ multiplex PCR was the method, and the copy in TCRdb shows in-frame clones only, minus some. Here the sample spans around 150,000 clones, 90% to 95% being singletons. Sequenced material: peripheral blood, taken 28 days after the second AZD1222 dose. These receptors all stem from an adult who received the AZD1222 COVID-19 vaccine. Both conserved end residues are part of each CDR3. The order of the fields is D gene, clone size, CDR3 length, J gene, V gene, CDR3 DNA, CDR3 protein. A D gene is named only where the DNA matches it firmly. Some rows mark clone size as missing; the rest say once, few, many or name a class of expanded clone.

NA | NA | 13 | TRBJ2-7 | TRBV9 | TGTGCCAGCAGTTCTAAGGGGGCCTACGAGCAGTACTTC | CASSSKGAYEQYF
TRBD1 | NA | 15 | TRBJ1-1 | TRBV5-1 | TGCGCCAGCAGCTATTACAGGGGGCTAAACACTGAAGCTTTCTTT | CASSYYRGLNTEAFF
NA | once | 15 | TRBJ1-5 | TRBV6-1 | TGTGCCAGCAGTGATCCCCTTGGCCTCGGCCAGCCCCAGCATTTT | CASSDPLGLGQPQHF
NA | NA | 17 | TRBJ2-1 | TRBV18 | TGTGCCAGCTCACCAGCCGGGGGTGGGCCTACCCGGAATGAGCAGTTCTTC | CASSPAGGGPTRNEQFF
NA | NA | 15 | TRBJ2-3 | TRBV28 | TGTGCCAGCAGTTGGCAGGGCAGTCGCACAGATACGCAGTATTTT | CASSWQGSRTDTQYF
TRBD1 | NA | 14 | TRBJ1-4 | TRBV6-2/TRBV6-3 | TGTGCCAGCAGTAGGGACAGCCGGGAGAAAAAACTGTTTTTT | CASSRDSREKKLFF
TRBD2 | once | 16 | TRBJ2-3 | TRBV7-9 | TGTGCCAGCAGCTCCCCTAGCGGGAGAACTGCAGATACGCAGTATTTT | CASSSPSGRTADTQYF
TRBD2 | NA | 13 | TRBJ2-1 | TRBV20-1 | TGCAGTGCTAGTTCCAAGACTAGCGGGGAGCAGTTCTTC | CSASSKTSGEQFF
TRBD2 | NA | 15 | TRBJ2-7 | TRBV5-6 | TGTGCCAGCAGCTCCCAGGGCGGGAGATCCTACGAGCAGTACTTC | CASSSQGGRSYEQYF
TRBD2 | NA | 12 | TRBJ2-7 | TRBV5-4 | TGTGCCAGCAGGACTAGCGGGAGTGTGGAGTACTTC | CASRTSGSVEYF